The present T cell receptor (beta chain) was sequenced within a study of cytomegalovirus exposure and HLA in healthy donors. In the PCR, 60 Vbeta and 13 Jbeta primers were used. Assay used: immunoSEQ multiplex PCR; TCRdb lists only in-frame clones, some missing. The sample shows fewer than 250,000 clones, around 82% of them seen only once. V dropped 2 bases and J dropped 5; count of bases not matched to a gene: 1. CDR1 is MNHEY and CDR2 is SMNVEV in the germline V gene (reference sequence). The CDR3 runs 14 residues. Study outcomes and limitations: Sequencing likely generated an artifact that appeared as a cluster of highly shared sequence variants. The authors reported that TCR beta sequences could predict HLA-A and HLA-B alleles. These predictions were accurate for most subjects in the first cohort. In vitro experiments confirmed that three CMV-associated chains were specific for CMV antigens. A later analysis showed that HLA-associated TCR beta chains had undergone more clonal expansion than equally common others.

Notes on this clone: The target antigen is unknown.

The TCR sequence derives from a man in his late teens or twenties in good health and CMV-seronegative. The J gene is TRBJ2-7, the V gene TRBV27; 12 positions agree with TRBD1. What was sequenced was PBMCs. CDR3 nucleotide sequence: TGTGCCAGCAGTTTAGGGACAGGGGGCCACGAGCAGTACTTC. Protein sequence: CASSLGTGGHEQYF.